This section outlines one T cell receptor beta chain sequence together with its context. The CDR3 extends over 14 amino acids. V shed 4 bases, J shed 6 bases, and the junction held 7 bases outside the gene matches. Germline CDR1 is LGHDT and CDR2 is YNNKEL (reference sequence). This record comes from a study of blood T cell repertoires in COVID-19. Assay used: immunoSEQ multiplex PCR; TCRdb lists only in-frame clones, some missing. The top ten hold around 0.92% of the sample, which has roughly 500,000 clones, approximately 92% seen once. The sample was peripheral blood. This sequence was found in a young man with COVID-19, enrolled during active disease. The chain has TRBV3-1 (or the pseudogene TRBV3-2) and TRBJ2-7; 9 bases are a match to TRBD1. CDR3 in amino acids: CASSLRTGAGEQYF. The CDR3 DNA is TGTGCCAGCAGCCTTAGGACAGGGGCGGGCGAGCAGTACTTC.